The T cell receptor beta chain described here comes from a study of neoadjuvant nivolumab and ipilimumab in lung cancer. Study results and caveats: From pretherapy to surgery, tumor richness and clonality rose with dual therapy. Higher pretherapy blood TCR richness went with higher resected-tumor richness.

V shed 1 base and J 1 base; nucleotides not matched to a gene: 4. Per the germline V gene, CDR1 is KGHSH and CDR2 is LQKENI. CDR3 length: 16 amino acids. The assay was immunoSEQ multiplex PCR, and TCRdb's table has in-frame clones only and misses some. The sample includes around 30,000 clones, around 80% of them seen just once. Only one count was recorded for this clone. Its cognate antigen is unknown. Material: peripheral blood, obtained before neoadjuvant nivolumab, alone or with ipilimumab. The sequence was collected from an adult with non-small cell lung cancer. This chain connects TRBV18 to TRBJ2-5; 9 bases are shared with TRBD1. As DNA, the CDR3 is TGTGCCAGCTCACCACTAGGGACAGGGCTCCAAGAGACCCAGTACTTC. Protein: CASSPLGTGLQETQYF.